This T cell receptor (beta chain) was recovered during a study of T cells in Graves' hyperthyroidism and ophthalmopathy. At the level of the study: The authors collected peripheral blood at initial diagnosis, before any treatment.

Germline V lookup: CDR1 LNHDA, CDR2 SQIVND (reference sequence). The CDR3 has 14 amino acids. V was clipped by 7 bases and J by 4 bases, with 16 bases between them. In making diagnoses, clinical symptoms, serum thyroxine and TRAb, thyroid ultrasound and orbital computed tomography were all used. The investigators amplified TCR beta CDR3 regions from RNA transcripts. HTBI primers drove first-round RT-PCR of the TCR CDR3. Using its own MiXCR run on the multiplex PCR reads, TCRdb lists one record per CDR3 protein. The table includes around 500,000 distinct CDR3 sequences, approximately 15% detected once.

V is TRBV19 and J is TRBJ1-1; D not resolved. Sequences were obtained from blood. The origin of this receptor is a woman younger than 30 with Graves' hyperthyroidism. DNA for the CDR3: TGTGCCAGTACCTCAGGTTTCGCGGGCACTGAAGCTTTCTTT. Translation: CASTSGFAGTEAFF.